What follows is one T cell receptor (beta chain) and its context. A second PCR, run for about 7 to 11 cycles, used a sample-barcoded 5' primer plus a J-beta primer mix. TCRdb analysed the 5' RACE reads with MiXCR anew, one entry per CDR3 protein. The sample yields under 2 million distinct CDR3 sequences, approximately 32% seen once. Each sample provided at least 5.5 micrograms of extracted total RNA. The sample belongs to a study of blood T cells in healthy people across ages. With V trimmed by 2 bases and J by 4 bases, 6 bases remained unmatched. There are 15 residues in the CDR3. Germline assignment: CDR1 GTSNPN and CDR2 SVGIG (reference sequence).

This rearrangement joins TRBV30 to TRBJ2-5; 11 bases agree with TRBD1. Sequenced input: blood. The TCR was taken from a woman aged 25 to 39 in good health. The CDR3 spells CAWSRDRGLRETQYF. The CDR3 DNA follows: TGTGCCTGGAGTCGGGACAGGGGGTTGAGAGAGACCCAGTACTTC.